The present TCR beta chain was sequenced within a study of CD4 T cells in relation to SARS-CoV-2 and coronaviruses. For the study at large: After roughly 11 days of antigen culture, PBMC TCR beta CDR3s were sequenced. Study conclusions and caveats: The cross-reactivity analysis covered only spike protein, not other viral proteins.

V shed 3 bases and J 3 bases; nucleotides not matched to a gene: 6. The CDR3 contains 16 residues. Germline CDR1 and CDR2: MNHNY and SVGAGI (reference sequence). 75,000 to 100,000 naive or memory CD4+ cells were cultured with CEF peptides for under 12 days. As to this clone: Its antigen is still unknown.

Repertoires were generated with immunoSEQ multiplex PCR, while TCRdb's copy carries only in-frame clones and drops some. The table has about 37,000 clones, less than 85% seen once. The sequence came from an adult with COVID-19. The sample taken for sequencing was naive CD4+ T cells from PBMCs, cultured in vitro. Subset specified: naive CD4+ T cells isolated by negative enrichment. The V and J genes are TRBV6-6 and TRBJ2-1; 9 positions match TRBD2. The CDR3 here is CASSYLASGDYNEQFF. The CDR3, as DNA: TGTGCCAGCAGTTATTTGGCTAGCGGGGACTACAATGAGCAGTTCTTC.